This T cell receptor beta chain was captured by sequencing in a study of type 1 regulatory T cells. About the study: T-allo10 is a Tr1-enriched, alloantigen-specific CD4 T cell product made in vitro. General study points: Compared with non-Tr1 cells, Tr1 cells showed a narrower TCR repertoire.

TCRdb fed the reads into MiXCR, producing one record per CDR3 protein. The sample has about 69,000 distinct CDR3 sequences; under 25% are singletons. CDR1 DFQATT and CDR2 SNEGSKA come from the germline V gene (reference sequence). V was trimmed by 3 bases and J by 2 bases, leaving 13 bases between them. The CDR3 extends over 14 amino acids. Points on this clonotype: What it recognizes is unknown.

Sequenced material: cultured type 1 regulatory T (Tr1) cells, either the whole culture or a sorted fraction (not recorded which). The TCR comes from a human donor in good health. The chain couples TRBV20-1 to TRBJ1-2; the D gene is possibly TRBD1 (5 bases). The CDR3 here is CSASDRGRNYGYTF. The CDR3 DNA reads as TGCAGTGCTAGCGATAGGGGTAGGAACTATGGCTACACCTTC.